Shown below are 5 T cell receptor beta chains from a single sample sequenced in a study of cytomegalovirus exposure and HLA in healthy donors. Both 60 Vbeta primers and 13 Jbeta primers went into the PCR. Clones were read by immunoSEQ multiplex PCR, and TCRdb kept only the in-frame ones, dropping some. The sample includes more than 110,000 clones, around 80% seen only once; the top ten take over 2%. Sequenced sample: PBMCs. Every receptor here comes from a man in his fifties in good health and CMV-seronegative.

The J gene is TRBJ1-3, the V gene TRBV6-1, with 9 bases lining up with TRBD1. CDR3 size: 15 residues. V gave up 6 bases and J gave up 4 bases; unmatched junction bases: 7. Germline V gives CDR1 MNHNS, CDR2 SASEGT. The CDR3: CASRDTGGLGNTIYF. In DNA, the CDR3 is TGTGCCAGCAGAGACACAGGGGGCTTAGGAAACACCATATATTTT.

This sequence joins TRBV19 and TRBJ2-3; a possible D gene is TRBD1 (6 bases). The CDR3 is made up of 16 amino acids. The germline V gene encodes CDR1 LNHDA and CDR2 SQIVND (reference sequence). With 5 bases removed from V and 0 bases from J, the gap between germline ends came to 15 bases. CDR3 sequence (DNA): TGTGCCAGTAGTGTCTCCGGGACAACTAGCACAGATACGCAGTATTTT. It translates to CASSVSGTTSTDTQYF.

A single count supports this clone. This chain joins TRBV5-4 and TRBJ2-7; 8 bases map to TRBD1. Germline V lookup: CDR1 SGHNT, CDR2 YYREEE (reference sequence). The CDR3 is 16 amino acids. V dropped 5 bases and J dropped 2; count of bases not matched to a gene: 12. This CDR3 reads CASSFPGTGPTYEQYF. The CDR3 bases are TGTGCCAGCAGTTTCCCCGGGACAGGTCCTACCTACGAGCAGTACTTC. The whole variable domain, filled in from reference TRBV5-4 and TRBJ2-7, reads ETGVTQSPTHLIKTRGQQVTLRCSSQSGHNTVSWYQQALGQGPQFIFQYYREEENGRGNFPPRFSGLQFPNYSSELNVNALELDDSALYLCASSFPGTGPTYEQYFGPGTRLTVT.

J is TRBJ1-2 and V is TRBV29-1; TRBD1 agrees at 8 bases. This CDR3 has 15 amino acids. The germline V gene encodes CDR1 SQVTM and CDR2 ANQGSEA. V gave up 4 bases and J gave up 7 bases; unmatched junction bases: 14. The CDR3 region is CSVGVGTGQVGGYTF. CDR3 bases: TGCAGCGTTGGGGTTGGGACGGGACAGGTTGGTGGCTACACCTTC.

In this sample, this clone turned up a few times. This chain connects TRBV2 to TRBJ1-2; 7 bases align to TRBD1. CDR3 length equals 11 residues. In germline, CDR1 is SNHLY, CDR2 FYNNEI. CDR3 nucleotide sequence: TGTGCTGGCGGGGCAGGGGGTGGCTACACCTTC. It is translated as CAGGAGGGYTF.